This TCR beta chain was observed in a study of regulatory T cells in long-lasting Graves disease. Time point indicated: persistent/refractory GD, antithyroid drugs over 5 years with positive TRAb. From PBMCs, RNA was extracted and then used to make the TCR library. Arm-PCR with iRepertoire HTBI primers amplified the CDR3 regions for these TCR beta libraries. MiXCR was run by TCRdb on the multiplex PCR reads, yielding one entry per CDR3 protein. The table includes about 430,000 distinct CDR3 sequences, 20% to 25% detected once. This sequence originates from a female donor with Graves disease. The sequencing here drew on peripheral blood mononuclear cells (PBMCs), taken when the disease was refractory, from a patient treated with antithyroid drugs.

CDR3 nucleotides: TGTGCCAGCAGACCCCTGGCGCGGAACACAGATACGCAGTATTTT. Translation: CASRPLARNTDTQYF. The V and J genes are TRBV7-9 and TRBJ2-3; D remains unclear. V was trimmed by 6 bases and J by 2 bases, leaving 15 bases between them. The CDR3 sequence is 15 residues long. Germline V CDR1 and CDR2: SEHNR, FQNEAQ (reference sequence).